The rows below give T cell receptor beta chains drawn from one sample of a study of cytomegalovirus exposure and HLA in healthy donors. The repertoire was sequenced with immunoSEQ multiplex PCR; TCRdb's copy has only in-frame clones and lacks some. The sample yields some 110,000 clones, around 69% seen once. What was sequenced was PBMCs. These receptor sequences come from a woman aged 40-49 years in good health and CMV-seropositive. CDR3s include the opening cysteine and the closing phenylalanine or tryptophan.

v_call cdr3_aa
TRBV7-6 CASSLVENSRQGGANEQFF
TRBV27 CASSFQGVDTQYF
TRBV7-9 CASSFLTGGATNEKLFF
TRBV6-6 CASSYGQASSNQPQHF
TRBV28 CASSFGLANEQFF
TRBV11-3 CASSSYLSLEAFF
TRBV19 CASSIGTGPGTYEQYF
TRBV4-2 CASSQDPPRQGASSPLHF
TRBV9 CASSPRLGLSYNEQFF
TRBV7-9 CASSPGEGYTF
TRBV6-6 CASSYADRDGYTF
TRBV13 CASSLGGADTEAFF
TRBV6-5 CASSLDRVNTEAFF
TRBV6-6 CASSATGQASYEQYF
TRBV29-1 CSVGGTGGVSYEQYF
TRBV6-5 CASSKLPREETQYF
TRBV4-2 CASSQDGGTYNEQFF